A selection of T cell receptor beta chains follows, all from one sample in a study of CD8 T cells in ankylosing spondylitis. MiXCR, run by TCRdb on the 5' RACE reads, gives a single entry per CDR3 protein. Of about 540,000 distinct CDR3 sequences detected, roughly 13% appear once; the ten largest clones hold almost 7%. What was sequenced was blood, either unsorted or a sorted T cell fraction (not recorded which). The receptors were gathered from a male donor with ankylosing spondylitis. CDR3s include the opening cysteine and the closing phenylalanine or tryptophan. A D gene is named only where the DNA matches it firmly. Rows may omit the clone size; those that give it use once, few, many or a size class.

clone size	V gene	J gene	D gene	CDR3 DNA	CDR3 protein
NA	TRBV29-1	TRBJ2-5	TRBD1	TGCAGCGTTCGCCGTAGGTCGACAGGGCGGGTAATCGGAGAGACCCAGTACTTC	CSVRRRSTGRVIGETQYF
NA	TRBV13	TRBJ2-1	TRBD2	TGTGCCAGCAGCTTAGTTCGGCGGGAGGGCCACAATGAGCAGTTCTTC	CASSLVRREGHNEQFF
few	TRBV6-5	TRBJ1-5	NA	TGTGCCAGCAGTTACGCAGAGGTGAATCAGCCCCAGCATTTT	CASSYAEVNQPQHF
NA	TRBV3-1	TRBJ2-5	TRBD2	TGTGCCAGCAGCCAATCTAGCGGTGCATTCGGGACCCAGTACTTC	CASSQSSGAFGTQYF
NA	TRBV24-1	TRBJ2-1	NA	TGTGCCACCAGTGATAACCAGAATGCCCTTTATGAGCAGTTCTTC	CATSDNQNALYEQFF
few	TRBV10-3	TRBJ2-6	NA	TGTGCCATCAGTGAGTCGGGAAGACAGCTCTCTGGGGCCAACGTCCTGACTTTC	CAISESGRQLSGANVLTF
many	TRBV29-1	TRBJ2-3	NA	TGCAGCGTTACCGGGACACCGGAGGCAGATACGCAGTATTTT	CSVTGTPEADTQYF
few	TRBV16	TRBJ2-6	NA	TGTGCCAGCAGCCAATACGTTAGCTCTGGGGCCAACGTCCTGACTTTC	CASSQYVSSGANVLTF
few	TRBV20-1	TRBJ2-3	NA	TGCAGTGCTAGTCGGGTTACAAGCACAGATACGCAGTATTTT	CSASRVTSTDTQYF
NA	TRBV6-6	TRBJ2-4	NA	TGTGCCAGCGCCCCAGGGAACAACATTCAGTACTTC	CASAPGNNIQYF
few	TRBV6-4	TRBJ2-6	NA	TGTGCCAGCAGTGACCCTACCTCTGGGGCCAACGTCCTGACTTTC	CASSDPTSGANVLTF
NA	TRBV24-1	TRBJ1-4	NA	TGTGCCACCAGTGATTCACGTAGGGGGGCAAGCGAAAAACTGTTTTTT	CATSDSRRGASEKLFF
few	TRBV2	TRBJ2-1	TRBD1	TGTGCCAGTGACAGGGACAATGAGCAGTTCTTC	CASDRDNEQFF
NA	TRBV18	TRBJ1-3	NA	TGTGCCAGCTCACCCTTCGGTAACATTGGCTCTGGAAACACCATATATTTT	CASSPFGNIGSGNTIYF
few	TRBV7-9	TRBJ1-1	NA	TGTGCCAGCAGCATAACAGGGAGATGGACTGAAGCTTTCTTT	CASSITGRWTEAFF
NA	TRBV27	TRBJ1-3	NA	TGTGCCAGCGGAACTGGAAACACCATATATTTT	CASGTGNTIYF
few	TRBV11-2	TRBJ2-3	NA	TGTGCCAGCAGCTTAGGGCAGGGGCTCTTCACAGATACGCAGTATTTT	CASSLGQGLFTDTQYF
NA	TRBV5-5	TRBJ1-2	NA	TGTGCCAGCAGTTGGGACCGTAACTATGGCTACACCTTC	CASSWDRNYGYTF
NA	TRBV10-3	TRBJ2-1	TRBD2	TGTGCCATCAGTCCCACGGTGGGGAGAGCGGGGAGCTCCTACAATGAGCAGTTCTTC	CAISPTVGRAGSSYNEQFF
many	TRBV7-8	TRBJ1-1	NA	TGTGCCAGCAGCTTACAGACCCGCACTGAAGCTTTCTTT	CASSLQTRTEAFF
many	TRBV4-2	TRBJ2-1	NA	TGTGCCAGCAGCCAAGCAGGTGGGCAGGGGTTTAGGGATGAGCAGTTCTTC	CASSQAGGQGFRDEQFF
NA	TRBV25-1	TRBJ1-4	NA	TGTGCCAGCAGTGAATATCAGGGAAAACGGGAAAAACTGTTTTTT	CASSEYQGKREKLFF
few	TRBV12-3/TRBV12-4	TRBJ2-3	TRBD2	TGTGCCAGCAGTTTCGGTAGCGGGAGAGAAACAGATACGCAGTATTTT	CASSFGSGRETDTQYF
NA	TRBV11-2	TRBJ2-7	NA	TGTGCCAGCAGCTTGGGGGCCGGGGGGAACTACGAGCAGTACTTC	CASSLGAGGNYEQYF
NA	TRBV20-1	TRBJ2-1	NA	TGCAGTGCCTCTCCCAACAGGGCCTATGAGCAGTTCTTC	CSASPNRAYEQFF
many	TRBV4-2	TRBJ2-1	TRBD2	TGTGCCAGCAGCCAAGATTGGACTAGCGGGGGGTACAATGAGCAGTTCTTC	CASSQDWTSGGYNEQFF
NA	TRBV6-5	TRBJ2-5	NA	TGTGCCAGCAGTATACCGGCGACCCGGGAGACCCAGTACTTC	CASSIPATRETQYF
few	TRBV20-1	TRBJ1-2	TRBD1	TGCAGGCTGCCGAGGACAGGAAACTATGGCTACACCTTC	CRLPRTGNYGYTF
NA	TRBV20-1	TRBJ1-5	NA	TGCAGTGCTAGTAGGTCATTATCTAATCAGCCCCAGCATTTT	CSASRSLSNQPQHF
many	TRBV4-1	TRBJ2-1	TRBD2	TGCGCCAGCAGCCAAGATCAGGCGGGAGGGATCTACAATGAGCAGTTCTTC	CASSQDQAGGIYNEQFF
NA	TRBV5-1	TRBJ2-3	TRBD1	TGCGCCAGCAGTGGGACAGGGGGTCTACCTCGAACAGATACGCAGTATTTT	CASSGTGGLPRTDTQYF
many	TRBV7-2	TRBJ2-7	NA	TGTGCCAGCAGCTCCACCCCGCTAGCTGTCGAGCAGTACTTC	CASSSTPLAVEQYF
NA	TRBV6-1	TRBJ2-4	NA	TGTGCCAGCACCCGGTGGCGGGCAGAAGCCAAAAACATTCAGTACTTC	CASTRWRAEAKNIQYF
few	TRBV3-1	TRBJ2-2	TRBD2	TGTGCCAGCAGCCTTCCTCTGCCGGGAGGTGGCACCGGGGAGCTGTTTTTT	CASSLPLPGGGTGELFF
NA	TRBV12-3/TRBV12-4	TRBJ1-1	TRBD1	TGTGCCAGCGCTGGATCAGGGGGGAACACTGAAGCTTTCTTT	CASAGSGGNTEAFF
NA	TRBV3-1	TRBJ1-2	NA	TGTGCCAGCAGCCAGGGACCCTCCGGCTACACCTTC	CASSQGPSGYTF
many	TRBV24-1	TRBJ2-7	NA	TGTGCCACCAGTGATTATAGGACAGTTTACGAGCAGTACTTC	CATSDYRTVYEQYF
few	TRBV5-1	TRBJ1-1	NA	TGTGCCAGCAGCTTACAAGGGAGGGACACTGAAGCTTTCTTT	CASSLQGRDTEAFF
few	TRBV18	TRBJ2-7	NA	TGTGCCAGCTCGTACGACGCCGGTCGGGCCTACGAGCAGTACTTC	CASSYDAGRAYEQYF
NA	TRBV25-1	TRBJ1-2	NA	TGTGCCAGCCAATCTCGCGGCTATGGCTACACCTTC	CASQSRGYGYTF
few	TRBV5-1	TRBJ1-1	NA	TGCGCCAGCAGCTGGGCCGGGGACCGTGGTGAAGCTTTCTTT	CASSWAGDRGEAFF
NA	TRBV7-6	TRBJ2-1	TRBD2	TGTGCCAGCAGCTCCGAGAGAACGGGACTAGCGGTGTACAATGAGCAGTTCTTC	CASSSERTGLAVYNEQFF
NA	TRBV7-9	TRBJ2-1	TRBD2	TGTGCCAGCGACTCTAGCGGCCGCTCCTACAATGAGCAGTTCTTC	CASDSSGRSYNEQFF
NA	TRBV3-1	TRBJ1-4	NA	TGTGCCAGCAGCGAGCGGGTAGGAGGTGAAAAACTGTTTTTT	CASSERVGGEKLFF
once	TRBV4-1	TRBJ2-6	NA	TGCGCCAGCAGCACCCAGGGCTCTGGGGCCAACGTCCTGACTTTC	CASSTQGSGANVLTF
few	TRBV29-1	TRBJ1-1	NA	TGCAGCGTTGCGGGCCAAGAAGCTTTCTTT	CSVAGQEAFF
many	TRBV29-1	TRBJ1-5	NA	TGCAGCGTCGTTTCGGGGGCCAATCAGCCCCAGCATTTT	CSVVSGANQPQHF
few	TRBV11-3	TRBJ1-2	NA	TGTGCCAGCAGCTCCCTGAGGGAAGGTTATGGCTACACCTTC	CASSSLREGYGYTF
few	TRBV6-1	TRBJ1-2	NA	TGTGCCAGCAGAGAAAGGGGCGGACATTCCTATGGCTACACCTTC	CASRERGGHSYGYTF
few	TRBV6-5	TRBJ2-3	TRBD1	TGTGCCAGCAGTCACCGGACAGGGAGAGATACGCAGTATTTT	CASSHRTGRDTQYF
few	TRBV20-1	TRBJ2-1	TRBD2	TGCAGTGCTAGAGCAACTAGCGGGAGGAATGAGCAGTTCTTC	CSARATSGRNEQFF
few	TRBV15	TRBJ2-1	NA	TGTGCCACCACTAGGGTAGGCGCAGGCCCTAACAATGAGCAGTTCTTC	CATTRVGAGPNNEQFF
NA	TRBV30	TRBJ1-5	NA	TGTGCCTTCGGGACCCACCAGGGGCAGCCCCAGCATTTT	CAFGTHQGQPQHF
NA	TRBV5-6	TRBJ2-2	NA	TGTGCCAGCAGACCTTTCTGGGGGAGTTATTCCGGGGAGCTGTTTTTT	CASRPFWGSYSGELFF
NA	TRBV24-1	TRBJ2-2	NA	TGTGCCACCCGGCAGGGGCAGCTTACCGGGGAGCTGTTTTTT	CATRQGQLTGELFF
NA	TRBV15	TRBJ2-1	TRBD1	TGTGCCACCAGCAGTGACAGGGGGTCTTTACAGCTCTTC	CATSSDRGSLQLF
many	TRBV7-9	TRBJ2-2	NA	TGTGCCAGCAGCATCCCGGGGAACACCGGGGAGCTGTTTTTT	CASSIPGNTGELFF
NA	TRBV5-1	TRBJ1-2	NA	TGCGCCAGCAGCTTTGCATCCAATAACTATGGCTACACCTTC	CASSFASNNYGYTF
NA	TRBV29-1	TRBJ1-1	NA	TGCAGCGTTGGAGCAGTTGAAGCTTTCTTT	CSVGAVEAFF